This TCR beta chain was recovered during a study of T cell responses to AZD1222 COVID-19 vaccine. Findings of the study overall: Repertoire sampling was restricted to post-peak T cell response timepoints.

The CDR3 contains 15 residues. Germline values: CDR1 ENHRY, CDR2 SYGVKD. V was cut by 2 bases and J by 0 bases, with 10 bases left in between. This clone was seen only once. Its antigen is not identified. Profiling relied on immunoSEQ multiplex PCR, and the TCRdb table lists in-frame clones only, not all of them. The top ten hold roughly 9.8% of the sample, which has 150,000 to 200,000 clones, 90% to 95% seen once. The chain has TRBV10-3 and TRBJ1-1; D unresolved. The sample was peripheral blood, taken on day 0 of AZD1222 vaccination. This receptor was identified in an adult in good health. The CDR3 nucleotides are TGTGCCATCAGTGAGCACGTAACCATGAACACTGAAGCTTTCTTT. The encoded protein is CAISEHVTMNTEAFF.